This T cell receptor beta chain was sequenced in a study of lymphopenia after photon versus proton radiotherapy (dated by TCRdb to the late 2010s). About the full investigation: Photon and proton radiation therapy were compared by the study for their immunological effects in patients with gastrointestinal tumors who developed high-grade lymphopenia. The roughly 21 patients in the cohort had gastrointestinal tumors, were treated with either photon or proton therapy, and subsequently developed lymphopenia. The study was designed to characterize how the impact on the immune system differs between the two radiation modalities. The research as a whole found: During treatment, patients who received proton therapy stayed relatively stable, whereas patients who received photon therapy lost naive T cells and TCR diversity and gained effector/memory populations. Across the cohort, a larger post-nadir drop in TCR diversity was inversely correlated with overall survival time among patients who died. The survival association was assessed only in patients who died, and better survival with proton therapy was presented by the authors as a possibility rather than a demonstrated result. After the lymphocyte count nadir, oligoclonal expansion, especially of CD8+ Temra cells, was observed in photon-treated repertoires, and the drop in diversity was driven by this expansion.

The library came from the immunoSEQ multiplex PCR assay. T cell repertoires were profiled by deep sequencing of rearranged TCR beta loci, alongside multiparametric flow cytometry. TCRdb took this table from immuneACCESS and kept in-frame rearrangements with V and J called. Such tables lack part of the clones; where checked against another copy, unresolved V genes explain under half of the gap, and the rest is unexplained. The sample yields fewer than 25,000 clones; 85% to 90% were counted once. The ten biggest clones cover around 10% of the sample. From cysteine to phenylalanine, the CDR3 is 13 amino acids long. The entry retains the CDR3 DNA only, 39 bases that are in frame from base 1. CDR1 SGHTA and CDR2 FQGTGA are derived from the germline V gene. V was cut back by 3 bases and J by 4 bases, leaving a gap of 9 bases between them. To note about this clone: The clone's antigen remains unknown. Per-base qualities were not stored, and no clone one base away is much larger.

This receptor chain uses TRBV7-3 and TRBJ2-5, with no confidently assigned D gene. The source of this sequence is an elderly man with esophageal cancer. The sample here was peripheral blood, taken from a patient treated with proton-based radiotherapy. CDR3 loop: CASSFTWGETQYF. DNA sequence: TGTGCCAGCAGCTTCACTTGGGGAGAGACCCAGTACTTC. Extended through the reference TRBV7-3 and TRBJ2-5 proteins, this CDR3 yields the full variable domain: GAGVSQTPSNKVTEKGKYVELRCDPISGHTALYWYRQSLGQGPEFLIYFQGTGAADDSGLPNDRFFAVRPEGSVSTLKIQRTERGDSAVYLCASSFTWGETQYFGPGTRLLVL.